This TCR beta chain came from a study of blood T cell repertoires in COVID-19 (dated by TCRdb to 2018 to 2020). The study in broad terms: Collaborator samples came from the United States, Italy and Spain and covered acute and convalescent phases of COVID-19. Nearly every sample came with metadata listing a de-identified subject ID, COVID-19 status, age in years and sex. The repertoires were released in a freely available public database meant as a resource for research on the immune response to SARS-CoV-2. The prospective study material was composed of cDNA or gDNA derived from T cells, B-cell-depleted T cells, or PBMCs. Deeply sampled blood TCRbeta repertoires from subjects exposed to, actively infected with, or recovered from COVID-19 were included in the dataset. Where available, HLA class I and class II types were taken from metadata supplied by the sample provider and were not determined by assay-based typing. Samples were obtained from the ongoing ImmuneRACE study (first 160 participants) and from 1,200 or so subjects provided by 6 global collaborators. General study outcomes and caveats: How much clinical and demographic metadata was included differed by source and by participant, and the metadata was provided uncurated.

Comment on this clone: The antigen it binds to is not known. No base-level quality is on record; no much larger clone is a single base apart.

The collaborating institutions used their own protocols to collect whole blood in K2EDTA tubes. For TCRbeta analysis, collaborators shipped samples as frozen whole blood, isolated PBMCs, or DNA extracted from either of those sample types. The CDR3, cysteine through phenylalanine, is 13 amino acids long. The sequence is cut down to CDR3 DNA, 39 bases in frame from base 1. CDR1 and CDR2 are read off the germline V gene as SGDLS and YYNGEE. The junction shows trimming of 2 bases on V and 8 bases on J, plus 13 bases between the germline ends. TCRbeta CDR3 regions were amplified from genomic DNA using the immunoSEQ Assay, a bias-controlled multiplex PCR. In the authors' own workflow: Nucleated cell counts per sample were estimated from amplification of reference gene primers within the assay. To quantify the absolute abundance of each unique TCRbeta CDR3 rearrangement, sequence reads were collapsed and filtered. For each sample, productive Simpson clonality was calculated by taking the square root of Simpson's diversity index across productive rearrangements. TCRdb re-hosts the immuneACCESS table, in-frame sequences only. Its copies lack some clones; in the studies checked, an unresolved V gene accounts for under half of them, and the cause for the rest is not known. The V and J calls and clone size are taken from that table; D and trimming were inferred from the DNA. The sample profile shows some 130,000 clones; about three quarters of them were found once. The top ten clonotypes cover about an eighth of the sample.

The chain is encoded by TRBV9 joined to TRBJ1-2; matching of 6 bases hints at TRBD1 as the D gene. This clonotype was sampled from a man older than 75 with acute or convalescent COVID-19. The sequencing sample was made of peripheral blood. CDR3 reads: CASSVTTGFGYTF. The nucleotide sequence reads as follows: TGTGCCAGCAGCGTGACAACAGGGTTCGGCTACACCTTC.